The 10 T cell receptor beta chains in this list originate from one sample, sequenced in a study of cytomegalovirus exposure and HLA in healthy donors. Both 60 Vbeta primers and 13 Jbeta primers went into the PCR. Sequencing used immunoSEQ multiplex PCR; TCRdb keeps in-frame clones, though not all of them. The sample includes 130,000 to 150,000 clones, around 77% seen only once; the top ten take roughly 4.6%. Sequencing was carried out using PBMCs. All receptors derive from a woman between 50 and 59 years old in good health and CMV-seronegative.

This clone has more than one count but fewer than ten. The chain has TRBV6-6 and TRBJ2-5; TRBD1 might be the D (5 bases). The CDR3 totals 15 residues. Germline CDR1 MNHNY, CDR2 SVGAGI (reference sequence). Between the trimmed V and J ends, which lost 2 bases and 2 bases, there was a span of 12 bases. The CDR3 spells CASSYPGSAQETQYF. For the CDR3, the DNA is TGTGCCAGCAGTTACCCAGGGTCGGCACAAGAGACCCAGTACTTC.

This chain joins TRBV15 and TRBJ2-7; possibly TRBD1 for D (5 bases). CDR1 is LNHNV, CDR2 YYDKDF, per germline (reference sequence). The V end was cut by 0 bases, the J end by 3 bases, with 12 bases between. This CDR3 spans 15 amino acids. DNA for the CDR3: TGTGCCACCAGCAGAGATCAGGCAGGGTTCTACGAGCAGTACTTC. It specifies CATSRDQAGFYEQYF.

CDR3 residues: CASSFRGTNYGYTF. For the CDR3, the DNA is TGTGCCAGCAGCTTTCGCGGCACCAACTATGGCTACACCTTC. The chain recombines TRBV5-4 with TRBJ1-2; D is undetermined. The CDR3 totals 14 residues. V was pared by 2 bases and J by 2 bases, with 10 bases between. Germline CDR1 is SGHNT and CDR2 is YYREEE (reference sequence). Full variable domain (rest looked up from reference TRBV5-4 and TRBJ1-2): ETGVTQSPTHLIKTRGQQVTLRCSSQSGHNTVSWYQQALGQGPQFIFQYYREEENGRGNFPPRFSGLQFPNYSSELNVNALELDDSALYLCASSFRGTNYGYTFGSGTRLTVV.

The V call is TRBV13, the J call TRBJ1-1; 8 bases are shared with TRBD1. The CDR3 spans 11 residues. The germline gives CDR1 PRHDT, CDR2 FYEKMQ (reference sequence). Trimming removed 5 bases from V and 10 bases from J; junction bases left unmatched: 3. DNA for the CDR3: TGTGCCAGCAGCACCACAGGGGGAGCTTTCTTT. This encodes CASSTTGGAFF.

This chain joins TRBV19 and TRBJ1-2; 12 bases fit TRBD1. Germline values: CDR1 LNHDA, CDR2 SQIVND (reference sequence). The CDR3 loop spans 14 amino acids. V lost 8 bases and J lost 4; bases outside the gene matches: 5. The CDR3 coding sequence is TGTGCCAGTGGGGACAGGGGGCGTAGCTATGGCTACACCTTC. Protein: CASGDRGRSYGYTF. Together with reference TRBV19 and TRBJ1-2, the CDR3 gives the full variable domain: DGGITQSPKYLFRKEGQNVTLSCEQNLNHDAMYWYRQDPGQGLRLIYYSQIVNDFQKGDIAEGYSVSREKKESFPLTVTSAQKNPTAFYLCASGDRGRSYGYTFGSGTRLTVV.

This chain uses TRBV10-1 with TRBJ2-3; 13 positions match TRBD2. The CDR3 runs 16 residues. After removal of 3 bases from V and 1 base from J, the junction contained 1 base not matched to a gene. Germline assignment: CDR1 WNHNN and CDR2 SYGVQD (reference sequence). CDR3 in DNA: TGCGCCAGCAGTGAAGGACTAGCGGGGGGCACAGATACGCAGTATTTT. Translation gives CASSEGLAGGTDTQYF.

CDR3 nucleotide sequence: TGTGCCAGCAGCTCGGGGACAGGGTTGACTAATTCACCCCTCCACTTT. Residues: CASSSGTGLTNSPLHF. The rearrangement uses TRBV5-6 and TRBJ1-6, with 9 positions matching TRBD1. V lost 3 bases and J lost 6; bases outside the gene matches: 7. Germline V gene data show CDR1 as SGHDT and CDR2 as YYEEEE. The CDR3 has 16 amino acids.

The chain recombines TRBV5-1 with TRBJ1-1; D uncertain. The CDR3 runs 15 residues. Trimming pared 0 bases from V and 1 base from J, leaving 10 bases between. CDR1 SGHRS and CDR2 YFSETQ come from the germline V gene. CDR3 nucleotide sequence: TGCGCCAGCAGCTTGGTCCCCTGGAGGAACACTGAAGCTTTCTTT. Its translation is CASSLVPWRNTEAFF. The complete variable domain, with remaining parts taken from reference TRBV5-1 and TRBJ1-1, reads KAGVTQTPRYLIKTRGQQVTLSCSPISGHRSVSWYQQTPGQGLQFLFEYFSETQRNKGNFPGRFSGRQFSNSRSEMNVSTLELGDSALYLCASSLVPWRNTEAFFGQGTRLTVV.

Only one count was recorded for this clone. The chain joins TRBV7-4 to TRBJ2-1, with 10 positions matching TRBD1. V dropped 6 bases and J dropped 7; count of bases not matched to a gene: 3. This CDR3 contains 13 residues. Germline CDR1 and CDR2: SGHVT and SQSDAQ. In DNA, the CDR3 is TGTGCCAGCAGGGACAGGGGGAGGAATGAGCAGTTCTTC. This encodes CASRDRGRNEQFF.

CDR3 sequence (DNA): TGTGCCATCAGTGATTCAGGGTCGGACACTGAAGCTTTCTTT. It is translated as CAISDSGSDTEAFF. V and J are TRBV10-3 and TRBJ1-1; possible D gene TRBD1, 5 bases. V was clipped by 3 bases and J by 3 bases, with 11 bases between them. CDR3 length equals 14 residues. Germline assignment: CDR1 ENHRY and CDR2 SYGVKD.